These 6 T cell receptor beta chains were sequenced from one sample in a study of T cell responses to AZD1222 COVID-19 vaccine. TCRdb keeps only in-frame clones here, not all; method: immunoSEQ multiplex PCR. The sample carries around 92,000 clones, roughly 91% recorded once. The source was peripheral blood, collected on day 0 of AZD1222 vaccination. Source of these receptors: an adult in good health.

V gene TRBV7-2 combines with J gene TRBJ1-5; D call uncertain. The germline V gene has CDR1 SGHTA and CDR2 FQGNSA. The V end lost 2 bases, the J end lost 2 bases, and 10 bases lay between the germline ends. The CDR3 has 15 residues. CDR3 loop: CASSLTNMGNQPQHF. The CDR3 bases are TGTGCCAGCAGCTTAACCAACATGGGCAATCAGCCCCAGCATTTT.

V usage is TRBV18 and J usage is TRBJ2-3; 8 nucleotides agree with TRBD2. V lost 0 bases, J lost 6 bases, and 5 bases stayed unmatched. The CDR3 is made up of 15 amino acids. Looked up from germline, CDR1 is KGHSH and CDR2 is LQKENI. The CDR3: CASSPPGAGEDTQYF. DNA of the CDR3: TGTGCCAGCTCACCACCGGGAGCGGGGGAGGATACGCAGTATTTT.

This chain joins TRBV7-2 and TRBJ2-2; D may be TRBD1 (5 bases). The germline V and J ends were trimmed by 7 bases and 0 bases, with 9 bases remaining between them. CDR3 length: 14 amino acids. From germline, CDR1 is SGHTA and CDR2 FQGNSA. The CDR3 loop is CASKSGSNTGELFF. In nucleotides, the CDR3 is TGTGCCAGCAAATCAGGGTCGAACACCGGGGAGCTGTTTTTT.

The chain employs TRBV18 and TRBJ2-7, with 9 nucleotides matching TRBD1. Per germline, CDR1 KGHSH and CDR2 LQKENI. The junction had 7 bases not matched to a gene; V was cut back by 4 bases and J by 3 bases. CDR3 length equals 15 residues. The CDR3 nucleotides are TGTGCCAGCTCACTAAACAGGGGGCACCTCTACGAGCAGTACTTC. This sequence encodes CASSLNRGHLYEQYF.

Written as DNA, the CDR3 is TGTGCCAGCAGCCTAGGGAAGGGCGAGCAGTACTTC. It specifies CASSLGKGEQYF. The chain couples TRBV12-3 or TRBV12-4 to TRBJ2-7; D uncertain. The ends were cut back, 6 bases at V and 6 bases at J, with 12 bases in the middle. The CDR3 consists of 12 residues.

The J gene is TRBJ1-2, the V gene TRBV2, with TRBD1 matching 8 bases. This CDR3 has 13 amino acids. Trimming cost V 4 bases and J 4 bases; bases outside gene matches: 2. Germline V lookup: CDR1 SNHLY, CDR2 FYNNEI. CDR3 nucleotide sequence: TGTGCCAGCAGTGTACAGGGGGGCTATGGCTACACCTTC. Residues: CASSVQGGYGYTF.